This T cell receptor (beta chain) is from a study of cytomegalovirus exposure and HLA in healthy donors. Study-wide context: The same platform used for the 600 to 750 first-cohort repertoires was also used for the 120 or so validation repertoires, as a later analysis reported. Study outcomes and limitations: Rarity held for most TCR sequences, but there were some public TCRs that occurred in many donors. Cytomegalovirus association was listed for 164 TCR beta chains.

Only in-frame clones appear in the TCRdb table, and some are missing; sequencing was by immunoSEQ multiplex PCR. The sample contains roughly 60,000 clones, about 92% of which appear only once. V was shortened by 5 bases and J by 7 bases, with 9 bases between the two germline ends. CDR1 is SEHNR and CDR2 is FQNEAQ in the germline V gene (reference sequence). The length of the CDR3 is 12 residues. A word on this clone: Its antigen is unknown.

This clonotype was obtained from a woman under 30 in good health and CMV-seronegative. Sequences were obtained from PBMCs. This chain joins TRBV7-9 and TRBJ2-1; no clear D. The CDR3 DNA follows: TGTGCCAGCAGCCCAGGTCGTAATGAGCAGTTCTTC. This encodes CASSPGRNEQFF.